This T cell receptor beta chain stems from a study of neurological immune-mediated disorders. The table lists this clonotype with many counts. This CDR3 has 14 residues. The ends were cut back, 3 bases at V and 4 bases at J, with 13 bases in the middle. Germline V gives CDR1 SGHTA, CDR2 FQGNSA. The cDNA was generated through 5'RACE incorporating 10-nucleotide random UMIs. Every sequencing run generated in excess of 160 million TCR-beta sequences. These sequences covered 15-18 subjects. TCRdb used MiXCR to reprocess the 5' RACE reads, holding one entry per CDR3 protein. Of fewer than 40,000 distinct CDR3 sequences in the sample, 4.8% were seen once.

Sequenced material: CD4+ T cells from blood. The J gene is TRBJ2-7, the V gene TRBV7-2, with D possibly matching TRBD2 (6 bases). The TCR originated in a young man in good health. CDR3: CASSLAGTDYEQYF. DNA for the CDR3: TGTGCCAGCAGCTTGGCCGGGACTGATTACGAGCAGTACTTC.